Each of the 17 T cell receptor beta chains below was sequenced from the same sample in a study of OX40 agonist ivuxolimab in advanced cancers. Some clones are missing from TCRdb's copy, which holds only in-frame ones; the method was immunoSEQ multiplex PCR. The sample consists of about 62,000 clones, around 81% of them appearing once. The specimen comprised CD4+ or CD8+ T cells sorted from blood, sampled in a trial of the OX40 agonist ivuxolimab. The receptor source for this set is an adult with an advanced solid tumor such as melanoma, head and neck, liver or kidney cancer.

Comments on this clone: The identical CDR3 is also encoded by other nucleotide sequences in the sample. This chain joins TRBV5-6 and TRBJ1-5, with TRBD1 matching over 10 bases. The germline V gene has CDR1 SGHDT and CDR2 YYEEEE. J lost 1 base, V lost 4 bases, and 5 bases had no gene match. The CDR3 spans 16 residues. CDR3: CASSSGTGASNQPQHF. The CDR3 DNA follows: TGTGCCAGCAGCAGCGGGACAGGGGCAAGCAATCAGCCCCAGCATTTT.

The chain employs TRBV7-9 and TRBJ1-4; 8 bases fit TRBD1. With V trimmed by 5 bases and J by 7 bases, 6 bases remained unmatched. CDR3 length: 14 residues. Germline V gene sequence: CDR1 SEHNR, CDR2 FQNEAQ (reference sequence). The DNA of the CDR3 is TGTGCCAGCAGCAACGGACAGGGAGGTGAAAAACTGTTTTTT. Encoded protein: CASSNGQGGEKLFF.

The chain recombines TRBV6-1 with TRBJ2-7, with D perhaps matching TRBD1 or TRBD2 (6 bases each). The CDR3 loop spans 13 amino acids. V lost 8 bases to trimming and J lost 3 bases, with 14 bases between them. Per the germline V gene, CDR1 is MNHNS and CDR2 is SASEGT. This CDR3 reads CASFLGGGYEQYF. The CDR3 region has the DNA TGTGCCAGCTTTTTGGGGGGCGGCTACGAGCAGTACTTC.

The V gene is TRBV5-1, the J gene TRBJ1-2, with TRBD1 matching over 8 bases. This CDR3 has 15 residues. V dropped 4 bases and J dropped 5; count of bases not matched to a gene: 10. CDR1 and CDR2 from the germline V gene are SGHRS and YFSETQ. Here the CDR3 reads CASSPAPGQGYGYTF. In DNA form, the CDR3 reads TGCGCCAGCAGCCCCGCTCCCGGACAGGGTTATGGCTACACCTTC.

The CDR3 here is CASSQDNLPQPQHF. The CDR3 DNA sequence: TGCGCCAGCAGCCAAGATAATCTTCCTCAGCCCCAGCATTTT. This chain joins TRBV4-1 and TRBJ1-5; D call uncertain. Germline CDR1 reads MGHRA; CDR2 reads YSYEKL. Trimming shortened V by 0 bases and J by 6 bases, and 9 bases separated the two germline ends. This CDR3 region has 14 residues.

This clone was seen a single time. For the CDR3, the DNA is TGCGCCAGCAGCCAAGATCGAGGGCCTCAGCCCCAGCATTTT. Protein product: CASSQDRGPQPQHF. The rearrangement joins TRBV4-1 to TRBJ1-5; no reliable D call. The CDR3 covers 14 residues. Germline loops: CDR1 MGHRA, CDR2 YSYEKL. Trimming left V 0 bases short and J 6 bases short, with 9 bases between.

The gene calls are TRBV6-5 and TRBJ2-7; D is possibly TRBD1 (5 bases). CDR3 length: 15 residues. V shed 6 bases and J shed 0 bases, with 15 bases lying between them. Per the germline V gene, CDR1 is MNHEY and CDR2 is SVGAGI. CDR3 nucleotides: TGTGCCAGCAGCAACCATCGACAGAGCTCCTACGAGCAGTACTTC. Amino acids: CASSNHRQSSYEQYF.

This clone came up once. V is TRBV7-2 and J is TRBJ2-7, with D possibly TRBD1 on 5 matching bases. The CDR3 totals 14 residues. Per germline, CDR1 SGHTA and CDR2 FQGNSA. With 5 bases removed from V and 3 bases from J, the gap between germline ends came to 14 bases. The CDR3 bases are TGTGCCAGCAGCACCCACTGGACATTCTACGAGCAGTACTTC. Protein: CASSTHWTFYEQYF.

The chain employs TRBV19 and TRBJ1-1, with TRBD1 identical over 8 bases. The length of the CDR3 is 16 residues. V was pared by 4 bases and J by 6 bases, with 13 bases of the junction left unmatched. The germline V gene encodes CDR1 LNHDA and CDR2 SQIVND (reference sequence). CDR3 amino acids: CASSTYHRGRTAEAFF. Here the CDR3 DNA reads TGTGCCAGTAGTACCTACCACAGGGGGAGGACAGCTGAAGCTTTCTTT. The complete variable domain, with remaining parts taken from reference TRBV19 and TRBJ1-1, reads DGGITQSPKYLFRKEGQNVTLSCEQNLNHDAMYWYRQDPGQGLRLIYYSQIVNDFQKGDIAEGYSVSREKKESFPLTVTSAQKNPTAFYLCASSTYHRGRTAEAFFGQGTRLTVV.

The rearrangement links TRBV11-2 to TRBJ1-3, with 8 bases that match TRBD1. Germline-derived CDR1 and CDR2 are SGHAT and FQNNGV. After removal of 4 bases from V and 2 bases from J, the junction contained 7 bases not matched to a gene. CDR3 size: 16 residues. The CDR3 protein is CASSSRPGQAGNTIYF. The CDR3 DNA reads TGTGCCAGCAGCTCGCGACCGGGACAGGCTGGAAACACCATATATTTT.

This clone came up a few times. The chain links TRBV19 to TRBJ2-1; a possible D gene is TRBD2 (5 bases). The CDR3 has 16 residues. V was clipped by 1 base and J by 0 bases, with 10 bases between them. Per germline, CDR1 LNHDA and CDR2 SQIVND (reference sequence). CDR3 bases: TGTGCCAGTAGTATAGCCCACGCGGGCTCCTACAATGAGCAGTTCTTC. Translated, it gives CASSIAHAGSYNEQFF.

The chain links TRBV9 to TRBJ2-2, with TRBD2 matching 13 bases. V gave up 4 bases and J gave up 1 base; unmatched junction bases: 4. Germline V lookup: CDR1 SGDLS, CDR2 YYNGEE. The CDR3 has 17 amino acids. The CDR3 DNA sequence: TGTGCCAGCAGCTTCCGGACTAGCGGGGGGAACACCGGGGAGCTGTTTTTT. This gives the protein CASSFRTSGGNTGELFF.

On this clone: At one of its ends the junction is not consistent with the germline gene, which may arise from a read error. This chain links TRBV11-2 with TRBJ1-2; perhaps TRBD1 as D (6 bases). Looked up from germline, CDR1 is SGHAT and CDR2 is FQNNGV. The CDR3 contains 17 residues. This CDR3 reads CASSFRLDAGAKYGYTF. Here the CDR3 DNA reads TGTGCCAGCAGCTTTAGGTTGGATGCGGGGGCTAAATATGGCTACACCTTC.

The chain recombines TRBV18 with TRBJ1-1; D remains ambiguous. The CDR3 sequence is 14 residues long. From germline, CDR1 is KGHSH and CDR2 LQKENI. Trimming took off 3 bases at V and 3 bases at J, with 11 bases between the two ends. As DNA, the CDR3 is TGTGCCAGCTCACCCCTTCCAAAGGACACTGAAGCTTTCTTT. Translating gives CASSPLPKDTEAFF.

This chain links TRBV19 with TRBJ2-5; D not certain. The V end lost 3 bases, the J end lost 4 bases, and 15 bases lay between the germline ends. The CDR3 spans 15 residues. Germline-derived CDR1 and CDR2 are LNHDA and SQIVND (reference sequence). CDR3 nucleotides: TGTGCCAGTAGTATGAGGACGAACTTAGGAGAGACCCAGTACTTC. As protein: CASSMRTNLGETQYF.

V usage is TRBV18 and J usage is TRBJ1-5; D uncertain. Per the germline V gene, CDR1 is KGHSH and CDR2 is LQKENI. The CDR3 consists of 16 residues. V was clipped by 6 bases and J by 3 bases, with 18 bases between them. The CDR3 DNA reads TGTGCCAGCTCGGACTCGGCCCCCTCGGTCAATCAGCCCCAGCATTTT. Translating it yields CASSDSAPSVNQPQHF. The variable domain in full, completed from reference TRBV18 and TRBJ1-5, reads NAGVMQNPRHLVRRRGQEARLRCSPMKGHSHVYWYRQLPEEGLKFMVYLQKENIIDESGMPKERFSAEFPKEGPSILRIQQVVRGDSAAYFCASSDSAPSVNQPQHFGDGTRLSIL.

The chain is built from TRBV7-8 and TRBJ2-5, with D possibly matching TRBD1 (6 bases). The CDR3 is 14 residues long. Germline CDR1 SGHVS, CDR2 FQNEAQ. The V end lost 4 bases, the J end lost 4 bases, and 13 bases lay between the germline ends. CDR3 sequence (DNA): TGTGCCAGCAGCTACCGAACCAGGGGAGAGACCCAGTACTTC. Protein product: CASSYRTRGETQYF.